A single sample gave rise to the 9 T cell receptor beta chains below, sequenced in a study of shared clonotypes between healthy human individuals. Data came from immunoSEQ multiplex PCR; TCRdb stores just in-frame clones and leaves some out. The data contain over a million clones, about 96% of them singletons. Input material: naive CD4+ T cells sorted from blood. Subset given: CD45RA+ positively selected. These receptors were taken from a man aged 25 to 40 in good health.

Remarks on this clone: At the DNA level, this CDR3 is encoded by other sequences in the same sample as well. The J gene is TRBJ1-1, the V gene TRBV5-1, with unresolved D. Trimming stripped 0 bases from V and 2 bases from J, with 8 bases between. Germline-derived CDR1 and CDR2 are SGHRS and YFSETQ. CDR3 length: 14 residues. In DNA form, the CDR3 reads TGCGCCAGCAGCTTGGGGACGGGTAACACTGAAGCTTTCTTT. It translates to CASSLGTGNTEAFF. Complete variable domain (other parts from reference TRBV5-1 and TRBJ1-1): KAGVTQTPRYLIKTRGQQVTLSCSPISGHRSVSWYQQTPGQGLQFLFEYFSETQRNKGNFPGRFSGRQFSNSRSEMNVSTLELGDSALYLCASSLGTGNTEAFFGQGTRLTVV.

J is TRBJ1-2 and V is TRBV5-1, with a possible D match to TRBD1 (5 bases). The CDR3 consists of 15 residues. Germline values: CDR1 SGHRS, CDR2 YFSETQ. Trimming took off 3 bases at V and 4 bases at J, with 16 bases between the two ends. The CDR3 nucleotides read TGCGCCAGCAGCTCCAACCCAGGGCAGGGCTATGGCTACACCTTC. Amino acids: CASSSNPGQGYGYTF.

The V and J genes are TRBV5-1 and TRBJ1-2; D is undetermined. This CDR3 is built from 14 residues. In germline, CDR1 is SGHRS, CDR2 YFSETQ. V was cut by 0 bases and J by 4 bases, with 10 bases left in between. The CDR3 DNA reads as TGCGCCAGCAGCTTGGGGGCAGCACTCTATGGCTACACCTTC. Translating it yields CASSLGAALYGYTF.

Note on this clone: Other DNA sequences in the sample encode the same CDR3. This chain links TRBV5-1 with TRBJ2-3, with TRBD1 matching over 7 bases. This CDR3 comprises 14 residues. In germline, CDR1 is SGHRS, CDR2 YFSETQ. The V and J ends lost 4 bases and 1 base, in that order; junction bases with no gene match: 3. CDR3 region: CASSPDRGTDTQYF. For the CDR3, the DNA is TGCGCCAGCAGCCCCGACAGGGGCACAGATACGCAGTATTTT.

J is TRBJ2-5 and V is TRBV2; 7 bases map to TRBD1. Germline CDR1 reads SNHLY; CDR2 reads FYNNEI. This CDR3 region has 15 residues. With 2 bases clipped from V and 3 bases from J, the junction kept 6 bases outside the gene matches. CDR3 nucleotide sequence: TGTGCCAGCAGTGAAAACAGGGGTTCCAAAGAGACCCAGTACTTC. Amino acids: CASSENRGSKETQYF.

The CDR3 region has the DNA TGCGCCAGCAGCTTGAGTGGTAAGGGGGCAGGAGATACGCAGTATTTT. Amino acid sequence: CASSLSGKGAGDTQYF. The rearrangement uses TRBV5-1 and TRBJ2-3, with 7 nucleotides matching TRBD1. Trimming removed 1 base from V and 5 bases from J; junction bases left unmatched: 10. Germline CDR1 reads SGHRS; CDR2 reads YFSETQ. The CDR3 is made up of 16 amino acids. Combining the CDR3 with reference TRBV5-1 and TRBJ2-3 gives the whole variable domain KAGVTQTPRYLIKTRGQQVTLSCSPISGHRSVSWYQQTPGQGLQFLFEYFSETQRNKGNFPGRFSGRQFSNSRSEMNVSTLELGDSALYLCASSLSGKGAGDTQYFGPGTRLTVL.

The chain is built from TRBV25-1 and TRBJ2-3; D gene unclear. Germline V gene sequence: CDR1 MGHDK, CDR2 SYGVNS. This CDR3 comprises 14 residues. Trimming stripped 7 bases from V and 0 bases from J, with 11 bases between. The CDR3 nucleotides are TGTGCCAGCACTCCTCCGGAGAGCACAGATACGCAGTATTTT. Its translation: CASTPPESTDTQYF.

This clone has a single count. The CDR3 loop reads CASSLGGLAGAPDTQYF. CDR3 nucleotide sequence: TGTGCCAGCAGCTTAGGGGGACTAGCGGGGGCCCCGGATACGCAGTATTTT. The V call is TRBV7-9, the J call TRBJ2-3; 14 bases agree with TRBD2. Losses at the gene ends were 1 base for V and 6 bases for J; bases not matched to a gene: 6. The CDR3 contains 17 residues. The V gene's germline CDR1 is SEHNR and CDR2 FQNEAQ (reference sequence).

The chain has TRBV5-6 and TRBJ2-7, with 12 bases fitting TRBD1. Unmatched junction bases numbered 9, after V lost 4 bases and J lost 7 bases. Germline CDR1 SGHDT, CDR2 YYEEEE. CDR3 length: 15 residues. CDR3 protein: CASSKPGQGAGEQYF. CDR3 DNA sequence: TGTGCCAGCAGCAAGCCGGGACAGGGGGCGGGGGAGCAGTACTTC.